This T cell receptor beta chain appears in the sequencing data of a study of shared clonotypes between healthy human individuals (dated by TCRdb to about 2020). Describing the broader study: Three men and two women, aged 18 to 49 years, made up the cohort. For each donor, CD4 naive and CD4 memory were each run on three plates, CD8 naive on two plates, and CD8 memory on one plate. Blood TCR repertoires of about five healthy adults were deeply sequenced to estimate repertoire size and the extent of clonotype sharing between individuals. Each donor's leukapheresis produced roughly between roughly 0.85 and 10 billion PBMCs. To increase sequencing depth and limit assay-specific biases, TCR repertoire library preparation and sequencing were carried out by different laboratories using diverse techniques. Broad study findings and their caveats: Even with the large sequencing depth, rarefaction of the sorted-subset datasets indicated that sequencing was incomplete. Pairwise subsampling indicated that sequencing depth was expected to affect the degree of clonotype sharing among donors. About 5% of naive CD4, 3.5% of naive CD8, approximately 2% of memory CD4, and roughly 0.4% of memory CD8 clonotypes were shared across several donors. Sampling was restricted to blood, and TCR repertoires in tissue are likely to differ from TCR repertoires in blood. Clonotypes shared by all four sorted-subset donors showed higher generation probabilities than non-shared clonotypes. Because the study included only a small number of donors, the genetic and exposure-history diversity represented was limited. Estimated clonotype richness was generally larger for naive than for memory subsets.

CD8 naive samples were obtained by positive selection for CCR7 among CD45RO-negative cells, yielding a CD45RA+CCR7+ population from which TemRA cells were excluded. The donors were healthy, HIV-negative adults with no recently reported acute infections or vaccinations. Every donor was a Caucasian adult living in Nashville, Tennessee, USA. Blood was collected by leukapheresis, and PBMCs were isolated by Ficoll-Histopaque density gradient centrifugation and then cryopreserved in liquid nitrogen vapor phase. Analytical flow cytometry was used to check the purity and quantity of each magnetically sorted T cell population. Each sorted fraction had its genomic DNA isolated and then quantified by UV absorbance on a Nanodrop 2000c. The cysteine opens and the phenylalanine closes a CDR3 of 16 amino acids. Left in the record is the CDR3 DNA by itself, 48 bases read in frame from the first base. The trim is 3 bases for V and 1 base for J, with a gap of 17 bases between the germline ends. CDR1 and CDR2, looked up from the germline V gene, are SGDLS and YYNGEE.

On this clone itself: Its antigen specificity is not known. No much larger clone exists at a distance of one base, and base qualities are not known.

Using the deep immunoSEQ assay, multiplex PCR amplified TCR CDR3 regions from genomic DNA. Extracted genomic DNA from each cell subset was spread evenly across all wells of several immunoSEQ 96-well plates, with each plate serving as a replicate. Each replicate PCR for sorted subsets received roughly 0.2 ug genomic DNA, equal to some 32,000 T cell genomes. Purified libraries were quantified with a Qubit 3.0 fluorometer, sized on a Bioanalyzer 2100, and re-quantified with the KAPA Library Quantification kit. Each immunoSEQ 96-well plate was sequenced on its own single-read 150-cycle Illumina NextSeq 550 flow cell. The paper's processing steps were these. The immunoSEQ output contained only junctional sequences without quality scores, so filtering could not match that applied to full-length reads. To assign V/J genes and CDR3, sequences were annotated against IMGT germline references using PyIR, a Python wrapper for IgBLAST v1.9. Any read was removed if the V/J assignment was weak (E-value above 1e-6), the CDR3 was missing, or the read contained stop codons, out-of-frame junctions, or ambiguous translated residues. V3J clonotypes were defined by identical inferred V gene, J gene, and CDR3 amino acid sequence. The percentage overlap between two repertoires was calculated by dividing the number of shared unique clonotypes by the size of the smaller repertoire. Three approaches were used to assess repertoire richness: RTK rarefaction, the Chao1 estimator, and Recon v2.1 estimates of unobserved clonotypes. OLGA was used to compute generation probabilities for all TCRbeta clonotypes that the gDNA method yielded from a handful of donors. TCRdb obtained this table from immuneACCESS and retained in-frame rearrangements with V and J assigned. These tables miss some clones; where compared with another copy, unresolved V genes account for less than half of the shortfall, and the remainder is unexplained. That table supplies the V and J calls and clone size; D and trimming were determined from the DNA. Counted in this sample were roughly 2.1 million clones; more than 85% of them appeared once. The leading ten clones occupy 1.5% to 2% of the sample.

The chain employs TRBV9 and TRBJ2-7; the D gene is possibly TRBD1 or TRBD2, with 5 bases matching each. The TCR originated in a man aged 18 to 29 in good health. Some clones in this sample may be carry-over from other donors' samples. Specimen: naive CD8+ T cells from PBMCs. Per the publication, the cell subset or site label means: CD45RA+CCR7+. Read as DNA, the sequence is TGTGCCAGCAGCGCATCGAAAGGTGGGGGTTCCTACGAGCAGTACTTC. Translated, it gives CASSASKGGGSYEQYF.